The rows below give T cell receptor beta chains drawn from one sample of a study of cytomegalovirus exposure and HLA in healthy donors. Libraries were prepared by immunoSEQ multiplex PCR; TCRdb keeps only in-frame clonotypes and omits some of them. The sample shows approximately 130,000 clones, about 78% of them seen only once. Specimen: PBMCs. These receptors all stem from a human donor in good health. The CDR3 runs from the conserved cysteine through the conserved F or W. A D gene is named only where the DNA matches it firmly. Not all rows give a size; the values are once, few, many and, for expanded clones, a class.

14,few,TRBV19,-,TRBJ2-7,TGTGCCAGTAGTATTCGGAGGGGTACCTACGAGCAGTACTTC,CASSIRRGTYEQYF
12,-,TRBV7-2,-,TRBJ2-2,TGTGCCAGCAGCTCAGGGACCGGGGAGCTGTTTTTT,CASSSGTGELFF
17,-,TRBV4-3,TRBD1,TRBJ1-3,TGCGCCAGCAGCCAGATAGTGGGACAGACCTCTGGAAACACCATATATTTT,CASSQIVGQTSGNTIYF
15,-,TRBV6-5,TRBD1,TRBJ1-2,TGTGCCAGCAGTCCCCCGGGACAGGGTCGCTATGGCTACACCTTC,CASSPPGQGRYGYTF
17,-,TRBV4-1,TRBD2,TRBJ2-3,TGCGCCAGCAGCCAAGATCGGCTAGCGGGGACAACAGATACGCAGTATTTT,CASSQDRLAGTTDTQYF
15,-,TRBV7-3,TRBD2,TRBJ2-3,TGTGCCAGCAGCTCGGGACTAGCGGGGGGGGATACGCAGTATTTT,CASSSGLAGGDTQYF
14,-,TRBV5-1,TRBD2,TRBJ2-5,TGCGCCAGCAGCATGCCGGGGGGGACAGAGACCCAGTACTTC,CASSMPGGTETQYF
17,-,TRBV15,TRBD1,TRBJ1-2,TGTGCCACCAGCAGCCGGGACAGGGGTAAAATCAACTATGGCTACACCTTC,CATSSRDRGKINYGYTF
15,-,TRBV14,-,TRBJ1-2,TGTGCCAGCAGCCAAGACAGGGGAGAGAACTATGGCTACACCTTC,CASSQDRGENYGYTF
12,few,TRBV7-6,TRBD2,TRBJ2-7,TGTGCCAGCGGTCGGGGAGGGGACGAGCAGTACTTC,CASGRGGDEQYF
14,-,TRBV5-5,-,TRBJ2-7,TGTGCCAGCAGCTTGACAAGGAGCTCCTACGAGCAGTACTTC,CASSLTRSSYEQYF
15,-,TRBV5-1,-,TRBJ1-1,TGCGCCAGCAGCTTGATTGTCGGTTCGGGCACTGAAGCTTTCTTT,CASSLIVGSGTEAFF
13,-,TRBV15,-,TRBJ1-6,TGTGCCACCAGCAGAGATCTAGGATCACCCCTCCACTTT,CATSRDLGSPLHF
14,-,TRBV1,-,TRBJ1-2,TGCACCAGCAGCCATACAGGGAAAAACTATGGCTACACCTTC,CTSSHTGKNYGYTF
13,-,TRBV21-1,-,TRBJ1-5,TGTGCCAGCATCCGACAGGGAGGTCAGCCCCAGCATTTT,CASIRQGGQPQHF
16,-,TRBV14,TRBD2,TRBJ2-5,TGTGCCAGCAGTCCACTGAGCGGGAGGGGGAGTAAGACCCAGTACTTC,CASSPLSGRGSKTQYF
13,once,TRBV27,TRBD1,TRBJ1-2,TGTGCCAGCAGGCGACAGGGGTCGGCTGGCTACACCTTC,CASRRQGSAGYTF
16,-,TRBV7-3,-,TRBJ2-7,TGTTCCAGCAGCTTATATAAGACAGGCGATAACTACGAGCAGTACTTC,CSSSLYKTGDNYEQYF
17,few,TRBV6-1,TRBD2,TRBJ2-1,TGTGCCAGCAGTGAAGCGCGAACTAGCGGGCCACACAATGAGCAGTTCTTC,CASSEARTSGPHNEQFF
15,-,TRBV7-2,TRBD1,TRBJ2-5,TGTGCCAGCAGCATTAGGGGGCCTAGTGCTGAGACCCAGTACTTC,CASSIRGPSAETQYF
16,few,TRBV27,-,TRBJ2-2,TGTGCCAGCAGGAAGGCGGGGATCGCGGGGTCCGGGGAGCTGTTTTTT,CASRKAGIAGSGELFF
18,-,TRBV4-3,TRBD1,TRBJ2-7,TGCGCCAGCAGCCAAGATCGGTTTGCAGCTGACAGGGCGGAGGAGCAGTACTTC,CASSQDRFAADRAEEQYF
14,-,TRBV25-1,TRBD1,TRBJ2-7,TGTGCCAGCAGTGTGGGACAGGGGCTGTACGAGCAGTACTTC,CASSVGQGLYEQYF
15,-,TRBV6-6,TRBD1,TRBJ2-3,TGTGCCAGCAGGTTGAGGGGGCGTTATACAGATACGCAGTATTTT,CASRLRGRYTDTQYF
17,-,TRBV19,TRBD1,TRBJ1-5,TGTGCCAGTAGTATCCTCCACGGGGACAGGGACAGTCAGCCCCAGCATTTT,CASSILHGDRDSQPQHF
16,once,TRBV5-4,TRBD2,TRBJ2-3,TGTGCCAGCAGCCCTCTAGCGGGGGCTAGCACAGATACGCAGTATTTT,CASSPLAGASTDTQYF
11,-,TRBV10-3,-,TRBJ2-7,TGTGCCATCAGTGCCAGGGACGAGCAGTACTTC,CAISARDEQYF
13,-,TRBV19,-,TRBJ1-2,TGTGCCAGTAGTATGGATGGAGGGGAGGGCTACACCTTC,CASSMDGGEGYTF
18,-,TRBV7-2,TRBD2,TRBJ2-3,TGTGCCAGCAGCCGACCCGTCGGGCTAGCGGGGGCAACAGATACGCAGTATTTT,CASSRPVGLAGATDTQYF
19,few,TRBV5-4,TRBD1,TRBJ2-3,TGTGCCAGCAGCTTGGGGGGACAGGGGGCGGTTATTAGCACAGATACGCAGTATTTT,CASSLGGQGAVISTDTQYF
13,-,TRBV6-4,-,TRBJ2-1,TGTGCCAGCAGTGTAAGCAGGGAAAATGAGCAGTTCTTC,CASSVSRENEQFF
12,-,TRBV7-9,-,TRBJ1-2,TGTGCCAGCACCCCCCGAGCGGGGGGCTACACCTTC,CASTPRAGGYTF
16,-,TRBV5-4,-,TRBJ2-3,TGCGCCAGCAGCTTTGGAGGAGCGGGCCCCACAGATACGCAGTATTTT,CASSFGGAGPTDTQYF
17,-,TRBV7-2,TRBD2,TRBJ2-1,TGTGCCAGCAGCCCCCTCTTTAGCGGGAATGCTTACAATGAGCAGTTCTTC,CASSPLFSGNAYNEQFF
16,-,TRBV13,TRBD1,TRBJ1-1,TGTGCCAGCAGCTTGAAGGGGGCGCCTGTTGGCACTGAAGCTTTCTTT,CASSLKGAPVGTEAFF
14,-,TRBV6-5,TRBD1,TRBJ1-3,TGTGCCAGCAGTTTAGGGACAGCTGGAAACACCATATATTTT,CASSLGTAGNTIYF
15,-,TRBV5-4,TRBD2,TRBJ2-5,TGTGCCAGCAGCACGCCGGGACTAGCTGACGAGACCCAGTACTTC,CASSTPGLADETQYF
16,few,TRBV5-1,TRBD2,TRBJ2-1,TGCGCCAGCAGCTCAGGACTAGACATTATCCGGAATGAGCAGTTCTTC,CASSSGLDIIRNEQFF
18,-,TRBV30,TRBD1,TRBJ2-1,TGTGCCTGGAGTGGACAGAGGGGGCGACCAAGCTCCTACAATGAGCAGTTCTTC,CAWSGQRGRPSSYNEQFF
19,-,TRBV27,TRBD2,TRBJ2-1,TGTGCCAGCAGTCCCCTCGTGGGACTAGCGGGAGGGCCTATGGATGAGCAGTTCTTC,CASSPLVGLAGGPMDEQFF
13,-,TRBV29-1,TRBD2,TRBJ2-7,TGCAGCGTTGGCGGGGGGGCGTCGTACGAGCAGTACTTC,CSVGGGASYEQYF
15,few,TRBV9,TRBD1,TRBJ1-2,TGTGCCAGCAGCCGAGGGGACAGGGGGGGTAATGGCTACACCTTC,CASSRGDRGGNGYTF
20,-,TRBV27,TRBD1,TRBJ1-5,TGTGCCAGCAGACCCGGGACAGTCAATCCCATTCGTTATAGCAATCAGCCCCAGCATTTT,CASRPGTVNPIRYSNQPQHF
16,-,TRBV28,TRBD1,TRBJ1-4,TGTGCCAGCAGTGCCGCGGACAGGGCGGCTAATGAAAAACTGTTTTTT,CASSAADRAANEKLFF
16,-,TRBV7-3,TRBD2,TRBJ2-3,TGTGCCAGCAGCCTGACTAGCGGAGGGGGGACAGATACGCAGTATTTT,CASSLTSGGGTDTQYF
15,-,TRBV2,-,TRBJ1-3,TGTGCCAGCAACCTAGACAGGTCGGCCGGAAACACCATATATTTT,CASNLDRSAGNTIYF
17,-,TRBV30,TRBD2,TRBJ2-6,TGTGCCTGGACCGCCCGGCTAGCGGGAGCTGGGGCCAACGTCCTGGCTTTC,CAWTARLAGAGANVLAF
13,-,TRBV6-5,-,TRBJ2-7,TGTGCCAGCAGTTTCAACAGGGCCCACGAGCAGTACTTC,CASSFNRAHEQYF
16,-,TRBV6-6,TRBD1,TRBJ2-3,TGTGCCAGCAGTTACACCGGGACAGAGATTGAAGATACGCAGTATTTT,CASSYTGTEIEDTQYF
15,-,TRBV7-7,-,TRBJ1-2,TGTGCCAGCAGCTTAAGACAGAGAAGGAACTATGGCTACACCTTC,CASSLRQRRNYGYTF
12,-,TRBV2,-,TRBJ1-2,TGTGCCAGCAGTACAGGGAACCTTGGCTACACCTTC,CASSTGNLGYTF
15,-,TRBV29-1,TRBD1,TRBJ2-5,TGCAGCGTTGAAGGCGACAGGGGGCGAGGAGAGACCCAGTACTTC,CSVEGDRGRGETQYF